These 27 T cell receptor beta chains were sequenced from one sample in a study of OX40 agonist ivuxolimab in advanced cancers. TCRdb keeps only in-frame clones here, not all; method: immunoSEQ multiplex PCR. The repertoire holds tens of thousands of clones, with roughly 90% as singletons. The specimen was CD4+ or CD8+ T cells sorted from blood, collected in a trial of the OX40 agonist ivuxolimab. These receptor sequences come from an adult with an advanced solid tumor such as melanoma, head and neck, liver or kidney cancer.

This clone has just a few counts. The chain couples TRBV28 to TRBJ1-2; no definite D call. CDR3 size: 15 residues. V dropped 3 bases and J dropped 1 base, with 12 bases sitting between them. Germline CDR1 MDHEN, CDR2 SYDVKM. The CDR3 DNA sequence: TGTGCCAGCAGTTTTGGGAGCCGACTTAACTATGGCTACACCTTC. As protein: CASSFGSRLNYGYTF.

V gene TRBV7-9 combines with J gene TRBJ2-1; D is tentatively TRBD1 or TRBD2 (7 bases each). CDR3 length: 15 residues. CDR1 is SEHNR, CDR2 FQNEAQ, per germline (reference sequence). The germline V and J ends were trimmed by 5 bases and 3 bases, with 14 bases remaining between them. In DNA form, the CDR3 reads TGTGCCAGCAGCCAGGGGGGGCTGTACTACAATGAGCAGTTCTTC. Its protein is CASSQGGLYYNEQFF.

V and J are TRBV11-3 and TRBJ2-2, with D uncertain. Germline values: CDR1 SGHNT, CDR2 YENEEA. This CDR3 comprises 13 residues. Between the trimmed V and J ends, which lost 2 bases and 6 bases, there was a span of 7 bases. CDR3 amino acids: CASSLSGSGELFF. The DNA for the CDR3 is TGTGCCAGCAGCTTAAGTGGTTCCGGGGAGCTGTTTTTT. Variable domain in full (rest from reference TRBV11-3 and TRBJ2-2): EAGVVQSPRYKIIEKKQPVAFWCNPISGHNTLYWYLQNLGQGPELLIRYENEEAVDDSQLPKDRFSAERLKGVDSTLKIQPAELGDSAVYLCASSLSGSGELFFGEGSRLTVL.

The chain recombines TRBV4-3 with TRBJ1-2, with a possible D match to TRBD1 (6 bases). CDR3 length: 12 amino acids. The germline V gene has CDR1 LGHNA and CDR2 YSLEER. Trimming removed 7 bases at V and 6 bases at J, with 12 bases between. Here the CDR3 DNA reads TGCGCCAGCAACTCAGGGGAGGATGGCTACACCTTC. This codes for CASNSGEDGYTF.

The chain employs TRBV6-1 and TRBJ1-1; no definite D call. Trimming took off 1 base at V and 6 bases at J, with 12 bases between the two ends. Per germline, CDR1 MNHNS and CDR2 SASEGT. The CDR3 is 14 amino acids. CDR3 coding DNA: TGTGCCAGCAGTGAAGTCCCCACACCCGCTGAAGCTTTCTTT. Protein sequence: CASSEVPTPAEAFF.

As regards this clone: A junction end diverges from the germline sequence, so it may reflect a read error. This sample also contains other DNA sequences that code for the same CDR3. The chain combines TRBV30 with TRBJ2-7, with 7 bases lining up with TRBD1. This CDR3 has 15 residues. Germline V gives CDR1 GTSNPN, CDR2 SVGIG (reference sequence). CDR3 in amino acids: CAWNEASGGPYEQYF. DNA of the CDR3: TGTGCCTGGAACGAAGCGTCAGGGGGTCCCTACGAGCAATACTTC.

The chain carries TRBV27 and TRBJ2-1; a possible D gene is TRBD2 (5 bases). V was trimmed by 5 bases and J by 1 base, leaving 9 bases between them. From germline, CDR1 is MNHEY and CDR2 SMNVEV (reference sequence). The CDR3 is made up of 14 amino acids. The CDR3 DNA reads TGTGCCAGCAGTCTGGGGAGTTCCTACAATGAGCAGTTCTTC. This gives the protein CASSLGSSYNEQFF.

This chain connects TRBV4-3 to TRBJ2-1; 16 bases line up with TRBD2. The CDR3 is 15 residues long. Germline V lookup: CDR1 LGHNA, CDR2 YSLEER. The J segment lost 10 bases and the V segment lost 3 bases, leaving 3 bases of the junction unmatched. CDR3 loop: CASSQGLAGGEEQFF. CDR3 nucleotides: TGCGCCAGCAGCCAGGGACTAGCGGGGGGGGAGGAGCAGTTCTTC.

The V and J genes are TRBV9 and TRBJ2-5; the D is unclear. The germline CDR1 and CDR2 sequences are SGDLS and YYNGEE. V was clipped by 3 bases and J by 0 bases, with 6 bases between them. The CDR3 covers 13 residues. The CDR3 nucleotides read TGTGCCAGCAGCGACAGAAACCAAGAGACCCAGTACTTC. It is translated as CASSDRNQETQYF. The entire variable domain, with the rest obtained from reference TRBV9 and TRBJ2-5, is as follows: DSGVTQTPKHLITATGQRVTLRCSPRSGDLSVYWYQQSLDQGLQFLIQYYNGEERAKGNILERFSAQQFPDLHSELNLSSLELGDSALYFCASSDRNQETQYFGPGTRLLVL.

The chain combines TRBV6-5 with TRBJ1-5; D not resolved. The CDR3 contains 15 residues. CDR1 MNHEY and CDR2 SVGAGI come from the germline V gene. The V end was cut by 5 bases, the J end by 5 bases, with 16 bases between. CDR3 DNA: TGTGCCAGCAGTCCCCCGGGGAGGGAAGATCAGCCCCAGCATTTT. It codes for CASSPPGREDQPQHF.

The chain combines TRBV11-3 with TRBJ2-2; TRBD2 matches 7 bases. The trim removed 1 base at V and 4 bases at J, leaving 9 bases unmatched. This CDR3 is 17 amino acids long. Germline assignment: CDR1 SGHNT and CDR2 YENEEA. As DNA, the CDR3 is TGTGCCAGCAGCTTAGTTCGAGGAGGCGGGAGCACCGGGGAGCTGTTTTTT. This translates into CASSLVRGGGSTGELFF.

The gene calls are TRBV7-3 and TRBJ2-3; 9 nucleotides align to TRBD2. From germline, CDR1 is SGHTA and CDR2 FQGTGA. The J segment lost 2 bases and the V segment lost 5 bases, leaving 5 bases of the junction unmatched. The length of the CDR3 is 15 residues. CDR3 DNA: TGTGCCAGCAGCAATAGCGGGGGTGACACAGATACGCAGTATTTT. As protein: CASSNSGGDTDTQYF.

The V call is TRBV27, the J call TRBJ1-1, with 7 bases lining up with TRBD1. Trimming cost V 5 bases and J 1 base; bases outside gene matches: 4. The CDR3 runs to 14 residues. Per the germline V gene, CDR1 is MNHEY and CDR2 is SMNVEV (reference sequence). Here the CDR3 reads CASSNRGGNTEAFF. DNA for the CDR3: TGTGCCAGCAGTAACAGGGGTGGGAACACTGAAGCTTTCTTT.

The table lists this clone with a count of one. CDR3 coding DNA: TGTGCCAGCAGTGAACCTCGGGTTATCAGCAATCAGCCCCAGCATTTT. Its translation is CASSEPRVISNQPQHF. V is TRBV6-1 and J is TRBJ1-5, with D unresolved. Trimming took 2 bases from V and 1 from J, leaving 12 bases between them. Per germline, CDR1 MNHNS and CDR2 SASEGT. This CDR3 spans 16 amino acids.

This rearrangement joins TRBV2 to TRBJ1-4; D is ambiguous. The CDR3 runs to 12 residues. The V gene's germline CDR1 is SNHLY and CDR2 FYNNEI. Trimming pared 7 bases from V and 6 bases from J, leaving 9 bases between. The CDR3 here is CASNQGDEKLFF. The CDR3 DNA sequence: TGTGCCAGCAACCAAGGTGATGAAAAACTGTTTTTT.

This chain uses TRBV2 with TRBJ2-7; no reliable D call. CDR1 SNHLY and CDR2 FYNNEI come from the germline V gene. This CDR3 has 14 amino acids. The V end was cut by 3 bases, the J end by 2 bases, with 11 bases between. The CDR3 nucleotides are TGTGCCAGCAGTGACCGTACATCCACCTACGAGCAGTACTTC. It codes for CASSDRTSTYEQYF.

This clone was detected only a few times. CDR3: CASSQDYPGSYGYTF. The CDR3 nucleotides read TGTGCCAGCAGCCAAGATTATCCAGGGTCCTATGGCTACACCTTC. The chain employs TRBV14 and TRBJ1-2, with D maybe TRBD1 (5 bases). Germline lookup yields CDR1 SGHDN and CDR2 FVKESK. The CDR3 is 15 residues long. Trimming took off 0 bases at V and 4 bases at J, with 12 bases between the two ends.

The chain has TRBV6-1 and TRBJ2-3; 11 bases fit TRBD2. CDR1 is MNHNS, CDR2 SASEGT, per germline. The ends lost 1 base at V and 4 bases at J; junction bases unmatched: 7. The CDR3 length is 17 residues. CDR3 DNA sequence: TGTGCCAGCAGTGAAGTGTGGGCTAGCGGGGGGTCAGATACGCAGTATTTT. This gives the protein CASSEVWASGGSDTQYF.

The rearrangement joins TRBV15 to TRBJ2-6; D uncertain. Trimming left V 6 bases short and J 1 base short, with 10 bases between. Germline V gene lookup returns CDR1 LNHNV and CDR2 YYDKDF (reference sequence). The CDR3 totals 15 residues. The CDR3 DNA reads TGTGCCACCAGTGGCGAGCCATCTGGGGCCAACGTCCTGACTTTC. Amino acid sequence: CATSGEPSGANVLTF.

V and J are TRBV6-5 and TRBJ2-2, with 9 positions matching TRBD2. Germline V lookup: CDR1 MNHEY, CDR2 SVGAGI. The CDR3 length is 15 residues. Trimming at V came to 2 bases and at J to 6 bases, leaving 4 bases not matched to a gene. The CDR3 coding sequence is TGTGCCAGCAGTTACCCTGGGACTAGCCCCGGGGAGCTGTTTTTT. Translating it yields CASSYPGTSPGELFF.

This chain uses TRBV5-1 with TRBJ1-1, with a possible D match to TRBD1 (5 bases). The ends were cut back, 0 bases at V and 0 bases at J, with 12 bases in the middle. CDR3 length equals 16 residues. Germline assignment: CDR1 SGHRS and CDR2 YFSETQ. The CDR3 region has the DNA TGCGCCAGCAGCTTGGAACAGGTTTTGATGAACACTGAAGCTTTCTTT. Protein product: CASSLEQVLMNTEAFF.

The chain couples TRBV7-3 to TRBJ2-3; D may be TRBD2 (6 bases). CDR3 length: 14 amino acids. Germline CDR1 reads SGHTA; CDR2 reads FQGTGA. Trimming took off 4 bases at V and 2 bases at J, with 10 bases between the two ends. The CDR3 reads CASSSDYPTDTQYF. The CDR3 bases are TGTGCCAGCAGCTCGGACTATCCCACAGATACGCAGTATTTT.

This clone came up once. J is TRBJ2-1 and V is TRBV6-4; TRBD2 aligns across 8 bases. This CDR3 contains 15 residues. With V trimmed by 0 bases and J by 4 bases, 2 bases remained unmatched. Germline V gene sequence: CDR1 MRHNA, CDR2 SNTAGT. CDR3 region: CASSDSAGGYNEQFF. The DNA of the CDR3 is TGTGCCAGCAGTGACTCGGCGGGGGGATACAATGAGCAGTTCTTC.

CDR3 amino acids: CASSFGTGGTLEQYF. CDR3 sequence (DNA): TGTGCCAGCAGCTTCGGGACAGGGGGGACCTTGGAGCAGTACTTC. The chain couples TRBV5-6 to TRBJ2-7, with TRBD1 matching 11 bases. The germline CDR1 and CDR2 sequences are SGHDT and YYEEEE. V lost 2 bases to trimming and J lost 7 bases; unmatched junction nucleotides: 8. The CDR3 contains 15 residues.

The J gene is TRBJ2-6, the V gene TRBV6-4; D remains ambiguous. Trimming removed 5 bases at V and 0 bases at J, with 11 bases between. Germline V gives CDR1 MRHNA, CDR2 SNTAGT. This CDR3 has 16 amino acids. The CDR3 DNA reads TGTGCCAGCAGTCCAACACCAAGCTCTGGGGCCAACGTCCTGACTTTC. The encoded protein is CASSPTPSSGANVLTF.

CDR3 DNA sequence: TGCGCCAGCAGCCAAGTTGGGACAGCCGCTGAAGCTTTCTTT. This translates into CASSQVGTAAEAFF. This chain uses TRBV4-3 with TRBJ1-1; 7 bases are a match to TRBD1. The germline CDR1 and CDR2 sequences are LGHNA and YSLEER. Trimming removed 1 base from V and 6 bases from J; junction bases left unmatched: 5. There are 14 residues in the CDR3.

The chain is built from TRBV27 and TRBJ2-3; 13 bases agree with TRBD2. J lost 6 bases, V lost 3 bases, and 15 bases had no gene match. Germline V CDR1 and CDR2: MNHEY, SMNVEV (reference sequence). CDR3 length equals 19 residues. DNA for the CDR3: TGTGCCAGCAGTTTCGGAGGACTAGCGGGAGTCCTGTCCGGGGATACGCAGTATTTT. Its translation: CASSFGGLAGVLSGDTQYF.